These T cell receptor beta chains were read from a single sample in a study of blood T cell repertoires in COVID-19. Clones were read by immunoSEQ multiplex PCR, and TCRdb kept only the in-frame ones, dropping some. Found here are fewer than 200,000 clones, roughly 81% of them singletons; the top ten hold around 5%. The sample comprised peripheral blood. Receptors originate from a woman aged 50 to 60 with COVID-19, enrolled during active disease. Both conserved end residues are part of each CDR3. A D gene is named only where the DNA matches it firmly. Some rows have no size entry. The others give once, few or many, or a class for an expanded clone.

j_call: TRBJ2-1
clone_size: .
d_call: .
v_call: TRBV28
cdr3_aa: CASSLVKGINYNEQFF
cdr3_nt: TGTGCCAGCAGTTTAGTAAAGGGGATAAACTACAATGAGCAGTTCTTC

j_call: TRBJ2-5
clone_size: few
d_call: TRBD2
v_call: TRBV30
cdr3_aa: CAWSLPPGGSTGETQYF
cdr3_nt: TGTGCCTGGAGTCTTCCACCGGGGGGTAGTACAGGAGAGACCCAGTACTTC

j_call: TRBJ2-3
clone_size: .
d_call: TRBD1
v_call: TRBV5-1
cdr3_aa: CASRLEGQGTDTQYF
cdr3_nt: TGCGCCAGCAGGCTCGAGGGACAGGGAACAGATACGCAGTATTTT

j_call: TRBJ2-5
clone_size: .
d_call: TRBD2
v_call: TRBV3-1/TRBV3-2
cdr3_aa: CASSGRGGRETQYF
cdr3_nt: TGTGCCAGCAGCGGGCGGGGGGGCCGCGAGACCCAGTACTTC

j_call: TRBJ2-3
clone_size: .
d_call: .
v_call: TRBV2
cdr3_aa: CASSTRQVSTDTQYF
cdr3_nt: TGTGCCAGCAGTACCCGACAGGTTAGCACAGATACGCAGTATTTT

j_call: TRBJ2-7
clone_size: once
d_call: .
v_call: TRBV29-1
cdr3_aa: CSVDNPSSYEQYF
cdr3_nt: TGCAGCGTTGACAACCCGAGCTCCTACGAGCAGTACTTC

j_call: TRBJ2-1
clone_size: .
d_call: TRBD2
v_call: TRBV3-1/TRBV3-2
cdr3_aa: CASSQVIAGGPLSYNEQFF
cdr3_nt: TGTGCCAGCAGCCAAGTGATAGCGGGGGGCCCCCTCTCCTACAATGAGCAGTTCTTC

j_call: TRBJ2-1
clone_size: .
d_call: .
v_call: TRBV6-1
cdr3_aa: CASSDFGSYNEQFF
cdr3_nt: TGTGCCAGCAGTGATTTTGGTAGCTACAATGAGCAGTTCTTC

j_call: TRBJ1-2
clone_size: few
d_call: .
v_call: TRBV2
cdr3_aa: CASKEWGPGSNYGYTF
cdr3_nt: TGTGCCAGCAAGGAGTGGGGGCCTGGGTCTAACTATGGCTACACCTTC

j_call: TRBJ2-2
clone_size: once
d_call: .
v_call: TRBV14
cdr3_aa: CASSQGVSPTTNTGELFF
cdr3_nt: TGTGCCAGCAGCCAAGGGGTATCTCCTACGACAAACACCGGGGAGCTGTTTTTT

j_call: TRBJ2-3
clone_size: .
d_call: .
v_call: TRBV24-1
cdr3_aa: CATSAPQTDTQYF
cdr3_nt: TGTGCCACCAGTGCCCCCCAGACAGATACGCAGTATTTT

j_call: TRBJ2-3
clone_size: .
d_call: TRBD2
v_call: TRBV6-6
cdr3_aa: CASSAELAGGGDTQYF
cdr3_nt: TGTGCCAGCAGTGCGGAACTAGCGGGGGGGGGAGATACGCAGTATTTT

j_call: TRBJ1-4
clone_size: .
d_call: .
v_call: TRBV2
cdr3_aa: CATHTRVGEKLFF
cdr3_nt: TGTGCCACCCATACGAGGGTCGGGGAAAAACTGTTTTTT

j_call: TRBJ1-6
clone_size: .
d_call: .
v_call: TRBV18
cdr3_aa: CASSRGPMDNSPLHF
cdr3_nt: TGTGCCAGCTCAAGGGGCCCTATGGATAACTCACCCCTCCACTTT

j_call: TRBJ2-3
clone_size: .
d_call: TRBD2
v_call: TRBV4-1
cdr3_aa: CASSLQGLAGITDTQYF
cdr3_nt: TGCGCCAGCAGCCTTCAGGGACTAGCGGGGATCACAGATACGCAGTATTTT

j_call: TRBJ2-5
clone_size: .
d_call: TRBD2
v_call: TRBV3-1/TRBV3-2
cdr3_aa: CASSQRVAGGPETQYF
cdr3_nt: TGTGCCAGCAGCCAAAGGGTAGCGGGGGGGCCAGAGACCCAGTACTTC

j_call: TRBJ2-2
clone_size: .
d_call: TRBD1
v_call: TRBV2
cdr3_aa: CASSEGQANTGELFF
cdr3_nt: TGTGCCAGCAGTGAGGGACAGGCGAACACCGGGGAGCTGTTTTTT

j_call: TRBJ2-2
clone_size: .
d_call: .
v_call: TRBV18
cdr3_aa: CASSRGENTGELFF
cdr3_nt: TGTGCCAGCTCACGGGGGGAGAACACCGGGGAGCTGTTTTTT

j_call: TRBJ2-7
clone_size: .
d_call: TRBD1
v_call: TRBV5-1
cdr3_aa: CASSVGQGQVEQYF
cdr3_nt: TGCGCCAGCAGCGTGGGACAGGGGCAGGTCGAGCAGTACTTC

j_call: TRBJ1-3
clone_size: once
d_call: .
v_call: TRBV29-1
cdr3_aa: CSVEDTGSFTGNTIYF
cdr3_nt: TGCAGCGTTGAAGACACAGGGTCATTCACTGGAAACACCATATATTTT

j_call: TRBJ1-2
clone_size: .
d_call: TRBD1
v_call: TRBV27
cdr3_aa: CASSFSGTGGSGYTF
cdr3_nt: TGTGCCAGCAGTTTTTCTGGGACAGGGGGCTCTGGCTACACCTTC

j_call: TRBJ1-1
clone_size: .
d_call: .
v_call: TRBV5-6
cdr3_aa: CASSRSRGSVAFF
cdr3_nt: TGTGCCAGCAGCCGTTCCAGGGGATCAGTAGCTTTCTTT

j_call: TRBJ2-5
clone_size: .
d_call: TRBD1
v_call: TRBV9
cdr3_aa: CASSAGTGDYQETQYF
cdr3_nt: TGTGCCAGCAGCGCAGGGACAGGAGATTACCAAGAGACCCAGTACTTC

j_call: TRBJ2-7
clone_size: .
d_call: .
v_call: TRBV7-3
cdr3_aa: CASSPGPSSYEQYF
cdr3_nt: TGTGCCAGCAGCCCGGGTCCCAGCTCCTACGAGCAGTACTTC

j_call: TRBJ1-1
clone_size: .
d_call: .
v_call: TRBV7-2
cdr3_aa: CASRTANTEAFF
cdr3_nt: TGTGCCAGCAGAACAGCTAACACTGAAGCTTTCTTT

j_call: TRBJ2-5
clone_size: .
d_call: TRBD1
v_call: TRBV28
cdr3_aa: CASSFDRGTYQETQYF
cdr3_nt: TGTGCCAGCAGTTTTGACAGGGGGACGTACCAAGAGACCCAGTACTTC

j_call: TRBJ1-2
clone_size: .
d_call: .
v_call: TRBV2
cdr3_aa: CASRQGMNGYTF
cdr3_nt: TGTGCCAGCAGGCAGGGGATGAATGGCTACACCTTC

j_call: TRBJ2-2
clone_size: .
d_call: TRBD2
v_call: TRBV5-1
cdr3_aa: CASSAAGTSGGPGELFF
cdr3_nt: TGCGCCAGCAGCGCCGCCGGGACTAGCGGGGGGCCCGGGGAGCTGTTTTTT